A single sample gave rise to the 12 T cell receptor beta chains below, sequenced in a study of cytomegalovirus exposure and HLA in healthy donors. Primers: 60 Vbeta forward and 13 Jbeta reverse. Profiled with immunoSEQ multiplex PCR; TCRdb holds only in-frame clones, not every one. The sample comprises approximately 210,000 clones, around 79% of which are singletons, and 1.6% rests with the top ten. Sample: PBMCs. The receptors were gathered from a woman aged 45-59 years in good health and CMV-seronegative.

With respect to this clone: Its ends do not fully match the called genes, so a read error is possible. The rearrangement joins TRBV7-9 to TRBJ2-6; unclear D gene. The CDR3 extends over 13 amino acids. Germline CDR1 SEHNR, CDR2 FQNEAQ (reference sequence). The CDR3 loop reads CSSSFSGANVLTF. CDR3 nucleotide sequence: TGTTCCAGCAGCTTTTCAGGGGCCAACGTCCTGACTTTC.

The genes are TRBV19 and TRBJ1-5; TRBD1 is a possible D gene (5 bases). Deletions cut 8 bases from V and 4 bases from J, with 9 bases between. This CDR3 comprises 12 residues. The V gene's germline CDR1 is LNHDA and CDR2 SQIVND (reference sequence). CDR3 amino acids: CASSDINQPQHF. CDR3 DNA sequence: TGTGCCAGTTCGGACATAAATCAGCCCCAGCATTTT. The full variable domain, its missing parts supplied by reference TRBV19 and TRBJ1-5, is DGGITQSPKYLFRKEGQNVTLSCEQNLNHDAMYWYRQDPGQGLRLIYYSQIVNDFQKGDIAEGYSVSREKKESFPLTVTSAQKNPTAFYLCASSDINQPQHFGDGTRLSIL.

This chain connects TRBV7-2 to TRBJ1-4; D ambiguous. The CDR3 loop spans 15 amino acids. V shed 1 base and J shed 5 bases, with 11 bases lying between them. The V gene's germline CDR1 is SGHTA and CDR2 FQGNSA. CDR3 sequence reads: CASSLGGKPNEKLFF. The CDR3 DNA reads TGTGCCAGCAGCTTAGGCGGCAAGCCGAATGAAAAACTGTTTTTT. Together with reference TRBV7-2 and TRBJ1-4, the CDR3 gives the full variable domain: GAGVSQSPSNKVTEKGKDVELRCDPISGHTALYWYRQSLGQGLEFLIYFQGNSAPDKSGLPSDRFSAERTGGSVSTLTIQRTQQEDSAVYLCASSLGGKPNEKLFFGSGTQLSVL.

The V call is TRBV5-1, the J call TRBJ2-3; possibly TRBD1 for D (6 bases). CDR3 length: 16 residues. V dropped 2 bases and J dropped 3 bases, with 16 bases sitting between them. CDR1 SGHRS and CDR2 YFSETQ come from the germline V gene. In DNA, the CDR3 is TGCGCCAGCAGCTTAAAAGGGGGAGATAAAACAGATACGCAGTATTTT. Translated: CASSLKGGDKTDTQYF.

V and J are TRBV4-3 and TRBJ1-2; no reliable D call. The CDR3 is 13 residues long. Germline CDR1 LGHNA, CDR2 YSLEER. V was cut by 4 bases and J by 6 bases, with 12 bases left in between. CDR3 coding DNA: TGCGCCAGCAGCCCCAGCGCTGGTAATGGCTACACCTTC. Amino acids: CASSPSAGNGYTF.

The CDR3 is CASSQDLLAGGYNIQYF. The CDR3 DNA sequence: TGTGCCAGCAGCCAAGATTTACTAGCGGGAGGGTACAACATTCAGTACTTC. The rearrangement links TRBV4-2 to TRBJ2-4; 13 bases agree with TRBD2. V shed 0 bases and J 7 bases; nucleotides not matched to a gene: 6. Germline V gene data show CDR1 as LGHNA and CDR2 as YNFKEQ. There are 17 residues in the CDR3.

The V call is TRBV5-1, the J call TRBJ2-7; TRBD1 matches at 8 bases. V shed 0 bases and J 3 bases; nucleotides not matched to a gene: 5. The CDR3 totals 15 residues. Per germline, CDR1 SGHRS and CDR2 YFSETQ. The CDR3 DNA sequence: TGCGCCAGCAGCTTGGAGGCAGGGGGCTACTACGAGCAGTACTTC. It yields the protein CASSLEAGGYYEQYF.

This clone appeared many times. The CDR3 nucleotides read TGTGCCAGCAGTGAAGACAGGGGATCCGTCGGAGCTTTCTTT. The encoded protein is CASSEDRGSVGAFF. The rearrangement uses TRBV2 and TRBJ1-1; 7 nucleotides line up with TRBD1. Germline V gene lookup returns CDR1 SNHLY and CDR2 FYNNEI. CDR3 length equals 14 residues. V lost 1 base to trimming and J lost 10 bases; unmatched junction nucleotides: 9.

This clone has just a few counts. V is TRBV19 and J is TRBJ1-5; D is unclear. Trimming took 3 bases from V and 4 from J, leaving 13 bases between them. Germline V gives CDR1 LNHDA, CDR2 SQIVND (reference sequence). CDR3 size: 15 residues. CDR3 DNA: TGTGCCAGTAGTATGGTCCAGAGACTAAATCAGCCCCAGCATTTT. Protein: CASSMVQRLNQPQHF. Using reference TRBV19 and TRBJ1-5 for the parts outside the CDR3, the full variable domain is DGGITQSPKYLFRKEGQNVTLSCEQNLNHDAMYWYRQDPGQGLRLIYYSQIVNDFQKGDIAEGYSVSREKKESFPLTVTSAQKNPTAFYLCASSMVQRLNQPQHFGDGTRLSIL.

The V call is TRBV6-6, the J call TRBJ2-3; 7 bases agree with TRBD2. Germline V CDR1 and CDR2: MNHNY, SVGAGI (reference sequence). This CDR3 is built from 14 residues. V was pared by 10 bases and J by 3 bases, with 10 bases of the junction left unmatched. DNA of the CDR3: TGTGCCACCCAGTGGGGGGGTGTTACAGATACGCAGTATTTT. This codes for CATQWGGVTDTQYF.

The chain recombines TRBV11-2 with TRBJ2-7; 7 bases agree with TRBD1. The CDR3 runs 16 residues. CDR1 and CDR2 (germline): SGHAT, FQNNGV. V gave up 4 bases and J gave up 3 bases; unmatched junction bases: 12. The CDR3 loop is CASSSNRGRGDYEQYF. CDR3 DNA sequence: TGTGCCAGCAGCTCTAACAGGGGCCGCGGAGACTACGAGCAGTACTTC.

The rearrangement links TRBV5-1 to TRBJ2-7, with TRBD2 matching over 7 bases. Germline values: CDR1 SGHRS, CDR2 YFSETQ. Trimming at V came to 2 bases and at J to 2 bases, leaving 7 bases not matched to a gene. The CDR3 totals 15 residues. The CDR3 DNA is TGCGCCAGCAGCTTTTCAGCGGGGCCTACCTACGAGCAGTACTTC. Translated, it gives CASSFSAGPTYEQYF.